This entry lists 11 T cell receptor beta chains sequenced from one sample in a study of regulatory T cells in long-lasting Graves disease. The authors built TCR beta libraries using iRepertoire HTBI primers and Arm-PCR of CDR3 regions. TCRdb ran MiXCR on the multiplex PCR reads and lists one entry per CDR3 protein. The data contain 580,000 or so distinct CDR3 sequences, about 16% of them singletons. Time point meaning: newly diagnosed GD, antithyroid drugs for less than 3 months. Extracted PBMC RNA gave rise to the TCR library. These data were likewise used in another study, on T cells in Graves' hyperthyroidism and ophthalmopathy.

The sequences come from peripheral blood mononuclear cells (PBMCs), collected at new diagnosis, from a patient treated with antithyroid drugs. All receptors come from a young man with Graves disease.

J is TRBJ2-7 and V is TRBV4-1, with a tentative D call TRBD2 (5 bases). Germline CDR1 MGHRA, CDR2 YSYEKL. The CDR3 has 14 residues. The germline V and J ends were trimmed by 3 bases and 1 base, with 10 bases remaining between them. CDR3 nucleotide sequence: TGCGCCAGCAGCCACGCGGAGGATTCCTACGAGCAGTACTTC. Protein sequence: CASSHAEDSYEQYF.

This clonotype was detected only a few times. This chain joins TRBV14 and TRBJ2-5, with D perhaps matching TRBD1 or TRBD2 (6 bases each). The CDR3 is 13 amino acids. V was clipped by 2 bases and J by 5 bases, with 9 bases between them. Germline-derived CDR1 and CDR2 are SGHDN and FVKESK. CDR3 loop: CASSQRGAETQYF. In nucleotides, the CDR3 is TGTGCCAGCAGCCAAAGGGGGGCGGAGACCCAGTACTTC.

This clonotype was seen at least ten times. The chain recombines TRBV28 with TRBJ2-2, with D possibly called TRBD1 or TRBD2 (5 bases each). In germline, CDR1 is MDHEN, CDR2 SYDVKM. The CDR3 totals 12 residues. Trimming cost V 4 bases and J 12 bases, with 12 bases left between them. The DNA of the CDR3 is TGTGCCAGCAGTTCTCCGGGACGCCAGCTGTTTTTT. It specifies CASSSPGRQLFF.

There are many counts of this clonotype. This chain joins TRBV30 and TRBJ2-7, with no clear D. Trimming removed 2 bases from V and 4 bases from J, with 9 bases in between. The CDR3 extends over 12 amino acids. Germline V gives CDR1 GTSNPN, CDR2 SVGIG (reference sequence). DNA of the CDR3: TGTGCCTGGAGTATTAATCGGTACGAGCAGTACTTC. It is translated as CAWSINRYEQYF.

This clonotype was observed many times. The chain couples TRBV20-1 to TRBJ1-5; D ambiguous. This CDR3 region has 12 residues. V shed 7 bases and J shed 4 bases, with 11 bases lying between them. Looked up from germline, CDR1 is DFQATT and CDR2 is SNEGSKA (reference sequence). The CDR3 nucleotides read TGCAGTGGCGGGGTCGGGAATCAGCCCCAGCATTTT. It encodes CSGGVGNQPQHF.

This clonotype appeared many times. J is TRBJ1-2 and V is TRBV28, with 7 bases matching TRBD1. This CDR3 comprises 15 residues. V lost 5 bases and J lost 8; bases outside the gene matches: 14. Germline CDR1 and CDR2: MDHEN and SYDVKM. In DNA, the CDR3 is TGTGCCAGCAGTGACCCACAGGGGCTCGTCCTAGGCTACACCTTC. Translating it yields CASSDPQGLVLGYTF.

Note on this clonotype: A read error may produce the germline difference seen at one junction end. The V and J genes are TRBV2 and TRBJ2-1; D gene ambiguous. The V gene's germline CDR1 is SNHLY and CDR2 FYNNEI. The CDR3 spans 11 residues. The CDR3 coding sequence is TGTGCCAGCAGTGATTTCCGGATTGAGTACTTC. Amino acids: CASSDFRIEYF. Looking up the rest from reference TRBV2 and TRBJ2-1 gives the full variable domain: EPEVTQTPSHQVTQMGQEVILRCVPISNHLYFYWYRQILGQKVEFLVSFYNNEISEKSEIFDDQFSVERPDGSNFTLKIRSTKLEDSAMYFCASSDFRIEYFGPGTRLTVL.

This clonotype was counted ten times or more. The chain joins TRBV12-3 or TRBV12-4 to TRBJ2-7, with D hard to call. This CDR3 region has 12 residues. V shed 3 bases and J shed 7 bases, with 10 bases lying between them. The DNA of the CDR3 is TGTGCCAGCAGTTTGGGCCTTGGGGAGCAGTACTTC. Translating gives CASSLGLGEQYF.

In its sample, this clonotype was seen a few times. The chain has TRBV10-3 and TRBJ2-7; D ambiguous. Germline-derived CDR1 and CDR2 are ENHRY and SYGVKD. The V and J ends lost 3 bases and 2 bases respectively, with 2 bases between them. This CDR3 spans 11 amino acids. The CDR3: CAISDAYEQYF. The CDR3 DNA reads as TGTGCCATCAGTGACGCCTACGAGCAGTACTTC.

Turning to this clonotype: Lacking the conserved final phenylalanine or tryptophan, this CDR3 likely reflects a read error. This chain connects TRBV10-3 to TRBJ1-1; D is undetermined. The germline gives CDR1 ENHRY, CDR2 SYGVKD. The V gene lost 0 bases and the J gene lost 1 base, with 6 bases spanning the gap. The CDR3 is 14 residues long. In DNA, the CDR3 is TGTGCCATCAGTGAGTCGAGAGAGAACACTGAAGCTTTCCTT. The encoded protein is CAISESRENTEAFL.

V is TRBV15 and J is TRBJ2-7; D not certain. CDR1 and CDR2 from the germline V gene are LNHNV and YYDKDF (reference sequence). V was trimmed by 5 bases and J by 2 bases, leaving 10 bases between them. The CDR3 has 13 residues. The CDR3 reads CATSEDRPYEQYF. The CDR3 region has the DNA TGTGCCACCAGCGAAGACCGACCCTACGAGCAGTACTTC.